A single sample is the source of the 28 T cell receptor beta chains below, sequenced in a study of T cell changes during pregnancy in multiple sclerosis. Measured with immunoSEQ multiplex PCR; TCRdb has only the in-frame clones, and not every one. This sample carries approximately 120,000 clones, approximately 96% of them seen once, and the ten largest clones take over 0.35%. The source was peripheral blood, collected after pregnancy. The source of these receptors is a female donor with multiple sclerosis, enrolled in a pregnancy study.

The chain has TRBV28 and TRBJ2-1; 10 nucleotides match TRBD1. V shed 5 bases, J shed 6 bases, and the junction held 4 bases outside the gene matches. Per germline, CDR1 MDHEN and CDR2 SYDVKM. This CDR3 is 14 amino acids long. The CDR3 loop reads CASSRDRGLNEQFF. CDR3 DNA sequence: TGTGCCAGCAGTCGAGACAGGGGGCTCAATGAGCAGTTCTTC. The variable domain in full, completed from reference TRBV28 and TRBJ2-1, reads DVKVTQSSRYLVKRTGEKVFLECVQDMDHENMFWYRQDPGLGLRLIYFSYDVKMKEKGDIPEGYSVSREKKERFSLILESASTNQTSMYLCASSRDRGLNEQFFGPGTRLTVL.

This rearrangement joins TRBV5-5 to TRBJ2-1; a possible D gene is TRBD2 (6 bases). The V end was cut by 4 bases, the J end by 4 bases, with 15 bases between. This CDR3 is 15 amino acids long. Germline-derived CDR1 and CDR2 are SGHKS and YYEKEE (reference sequence). The CDR3 DNA sequence: TGTGCCAGCAGCCCCGTGGGGGGAGTATACAATGAGCAGTTCTTC. Protein product: CASSPVGGVYNEQFF.

This chain links TRBV2 with TRBJ2-7; D might be TRBD1 (6 bases). The germline V and J ends were trimmed by 2 bases and 0 bases, with 8 bases remaining between them. This CDR3 is built from 14 residues. CDR1 and CDR2 from the germline V gene are SNHLY and FYNNEI. The CDR3 loop is CASSERTASYEQYF. CDR3 DNA sequence: TGTGCCAGCAGTGAAAGGACAGCCTCCTACGAGCAGTACTTC. Complete variable domain (other parts from reference TRBV2 and TRBJ2-7): EPEVTQTPSHQVTQMGQEVILRCVPISNHLYFYWYRQILGQKVEFLVSFYNNEISEKSEIFDDQFSVERPDGSNFTLKIRSTKLEDSAMYFCASSERTASYEQYFGPGTRLTVT.

With regard to this clone: At one boundary the junction diverges from the germline segment, which might be a read error. The gene calls are TRBV7-7 and TRBJ2-5, with a tentative D call TRBD1 (5 bases). CDR1 is SSHAT, CDR2 FNYEAQ, per germline (reference sequence). The CDR3 is made up of 13 amino acids. The CDR3 nucleotides read TGTGCTAGCAGCTTAAAGCGAAAGGGGAACCAGTACTTC. The encoded protein is CASSLKRKGNQYF.

The rearrangement joins TRBV19 to TRBJ2-3, with D maybe TRBD1 (7 bases). The CDR3 contains 16 residues. V was shortened by 3 bases and J by 6 bases, with 19 bases between the two germline ends. The V gene's germline CDR1 is LNHDA and CDR2 SQIVND (reference sequence). CDR3 region: CASSIQGGRYHDTQYF. Written as DNA, the CDR3 is TGTGCCAGTAGTATTCAGGGGGGACGGTACCACGATACGCAGTATTTT.

This clone has a handful of counts. This sequence joins TRBV28 and TRBJ1-1; 7 bases map to TRBD1. V lost 6 bases and J lost 7; bases outside the gene matches: 11. The CDR3 sequence is 14 residues long. Germline-derived CDR1 and CDR2 are MDHEN and SYDVKM. This CDR3 reads CASSLTGTGVEAFF. CDR3 in DNA: TGTGCCAGCAGCCTGACAGGGACCGGCGTTGAAGCTTTCTTT.

The V gene is TRBV7-9, the J gene TRBJ2-6; TRBD1 is a possible D gene (7 bases). V was cut by 2 bases and J by 0 bases, with 17 bases left in between. Germline V gene lookup returns CDR1 SEHNR and CDR2 FQNEAQ (reference sequence). The CDR3 has 19 residues. CDR3 region: CASSLRGGTVYSGANVLTF. The DNA of the CDR3 is TGTGCCAGCAGCTTAAGAGGGGGGACAGTCTACTCTGGGGCCAACGTCCTGACTTTC.

The chain has TRBV7-9 and TRBJ2-6; TRBD1 might be the D (6 bases). Germline assignment: CDR1 SEHNR and CDR2 FQNEAQ (reference sequence). V was clipped by 5 bases and J by 0 bases, with 14 bases between them. CDR3 length equals 17 residues. CDR3 nucleotides: TGTGCCAGCAGCACCCCGACAGGCCACTCTGGGGCCAACGTCCTGACTTTC. It is translated as CASSTPTGHSGANVLTF.

The rearrangement links TRBV15 to TRBJ2-1, with 11 nucleotides matching TRBD2. The CDR3 loop spans 15 amino acids. The V gene end was trimmed by 1 base and the J gene end by 9 bases; junction bases not matched to a gene: 5. Germline V gene sequence: CDR1 LNHNV, CDR2 YYDKDF (reference sequence). This CDR3 is CATSRVTSGSGEQFF. Here the CDR3 DNA reads TGTGCCACCAGCAGAGTCACTAGCGGGAGTGGTGAGCAGTTCTTC.

This chain uses TRBV28 with TRBJ1-1; the D gene is possibly TRBD1 (6 bases). This CDR3 has 17 residues. Germline lookup yields CDR1 MDHEN and CDR2 SYDVKM. Trimming took off 6 bases at V and 1 base at J, with 21 bases between the two ends. In DNA, the CDR3 is TGTGCCAGCAGCCGGAGCGGCAGGGGCAGGCCGAACACTGAAGCTTTCTTT. It encodes CASSRSGRGRPNTEAFF.

The chain has TRBV28 and TRBJ1-4, with D uncertain. Trimming stripped 3 bases from V and 7 bases from J, with 18 bases between. The CDR3 length is 16 residues. CDR1 MDHEN and CDR2 SYDVKM come from the germline V gene. The CDR3 reads CASSFHGLTDGEKLFF. The CDR3 coding sequence is TGTGCCAGCAGTTTCCACGGACTCACCGACGGTGAAAAACTGTTTTTT.

This rearrangement joins TRBV6-6 to TRBJ2-7; D is perhaps TRBD2 (5 bases). Trimming took off 6 bases at V and 2 bases at J, with 8 bases between the two ends. Germline CDR1 and CDR2: MNHNY and SVGAGI (reference sequence). This CDR3 comprises 12 residues. CDR3 nucleotide sequence: TGTGCCAGCAGAACGGGAACCTACGAGCAGTACTTC. This encodes CASRTGTYEQYF.

The J gene is TRBJ2-7, the V gene TRBV9; D may be TRBD2 (6 bases). The ends were cut back, 3 bases at V and 6 bases at J, with 13 bases in the middle. Germline V gene data show CDR1 as SGDLS and CDR2 as YYNGEE. There are 13 residues in the CDR3. CDR3 nucleotides: TGTGCCAGCAGCGCTCGACTAGTTTCCGAGCAGTACTTC. It encodes CASSARLVSEQYF.

V gene TRBV6-9 combines with J gene TRBJ2-2; maybe TRBD2 (5 bases). CDR3 length equals 19 residues. The germline gives CDR1 MNHGY, CDR2 SVAAGI. V lost 1 base to trimming and J lost 5 bases, with 23 bases between them. CDR3 DNA sequence: TGTGCCAGCAGTTATTGTGGCCCTCCCAAGCCCGGAGGAACCGGGGAGCTGTTTTTT. Its translation is CASSYCGPPKPGGTGELFF.

This chain joins TRBV6-4 and TRBJ2-1, with D perhaps TRBD2 (5 bases). Germline CDR1 is MRHNA and CDR2 is SNTAGT. This CDR3 region has 15 residues. Trimming stripped 0 bases from V and 0 bases from J, with 6 bases between. The DNA for the CDR3 is TGTGCCAGCAGTGACTCGGGGAGCTCCTACAATGAGCAGTTCTTC. Its protein is CASSDSGSSYNEQFF.

CDR3 sequence (DNA): TGCGCCAGCAGCCCGTCGGCAGCGCCTTCGAACACTGAAGCTTTCTTT. It codes for CASSPSAAPSNTEAFF. This sequence joins TRBV5-1 and TRBJ1-1; D ambiguous. V shed 4 bases and J shed 1 base, with 17 bases lying between them. CDR3 length: 16 residues. Germline V gives CDR1 SGHRS, CDR2 YFSETQ.

The chain combines TRBV28 with TRBJ2-7; D is unresolved. Germline V gives CDR1 MDHEN, CDR2 SYDVKM. V gave up 5 bases and J gave up 4 bases, with 12 bases separating them. The CDR3 covers 13 residues. The chain's CDR3 is CASSPPSTYEQYF. CDR3 nucleotide sequence: TGTGCCAGCAGTCCCCCGAGTACTTACGAGCAGTACTTC.

The CDR3 DNA sequence: TGTGCCAGTAGTAACCTCGGGACTAGGTCTTACGAGCAGTACTTC. Translation: CASSNLGTRSYEQYF. The chain couples TRBV19 to TRBJ2-7; 8 bases align to TRBD2. Trimming took 4 bases from V and 4 from J; bases not matched to a gene: 9. This CDR3 has 15 residues. The V gene's germline CDR1 is LNHDA and CDR2 SQIVND (reference sequence).

The V and J genes are TRBV5-6 and TRBJ1-4, with unresolved D. Germline loops: CDR1 SGHDT, CDR2 YYEEEE. V was shortened by 4 bases and J by 0 bases, with 7 bases between the two germline ends. This CDR3 has 14 residues. CDR3 bases: TGTGCCAGCAGCCCGCGTTCAACTAATGAAAAACTGTTTTTT. Its protein is CASSPRSTNEKLFF.

The V and J genes are TRBV19 and TRBJ2-3, with TRBD2 matching over 10 bases. V lost 8 bases, J lost 4 bases, and 9 bases stayed unmatched. The germline V gene has CDR1 LNHDA and CDR2 SQIVND (reference sequence). CDR3 length: 15 residues. The CDR3 DNA follows: TGTGCCAGTCAAATGACTAGCGGGCCGGCAGATACGCAGTATTTT. Translated: CASQMTSGPADTQYF.

The rearrangement links TRBV7-2 to TRBJ2-3; 9 bases fit TRBD2. J was trimmed by 2 bases and V by 1 base; bases with no gene match: 4. The germline CDR1 and CDR2 sequences are SGHTA and FQGNSA. The CDR3 runs 16 residues. DNA of the CDR3: TGTGCCAGCAGCTTAGAAGCGGGAGGTCTCACAGATACGCAGTATTTT. Translating it yields CASSLEAGGLTDTQYF.

The chain employs TRBV27 and TRBJ2-1; 8 bases fit TRBD2. Germline assignment: CDR1 MNHEY and CDR2 SMNVEV (reference sequence). V trimming: 7 bases; J trimming: 4 bases; junction bases outside the gene matches: 9. The CDR3 totals 15 residues. CDR3 amino acids: CASNRVSGRYNEQFF. In DNA, the CDR3 is TGTGCCAGCAATAGAGTGAGCGGGAGATACAATGAGCAGTTCTTC.

V gene TRBV9 combines with J gene TRBJ1-2; perhaps TRBD1 as D (6 bases). Germline V CDR1 and CDR2: SGDLS, YYNGEE. The CDR3 extends over 14 amino acids. Trimming removed 4 bases at V and 2 bases at J, with 12 bases between. CDR3 amino acids: CASSSRTANYGYTF. In DNA form, the CDR3 reads TGTGCCAGCAGCTCCCGGACAGCCAACTATGGCTACACCTTC.

The chain links TRBV25-1 to TRBJ1-5, with a tentative D call TRBD1 (5 bases). Germline lookup yields CDR1 MGHDK and CDR2 SYGVNS. This CDR3 spans 14 amino acids. V lost 1 base, J lost 4 bases, and 8 bases lay in between. CDR3 sequence (DNA): TGTGCCAGCAGTGAATTCGGGGGTAATCAGCCCCAGCATTTT. Residues: CASSEFGGNQPQHF.

CDR3: CASRYPGFSYEQYF. The CDR3 DNA sequence: TGTGCCAGCAGGTATCCCGGTTTTTCCTACGAGCAGTACTTC. This chain links TRBV6-1 with TRBJ2-7, with D unclear. V dropped 6 bases and J dropped 1 base, with 13 bases sitting between them. Germline loops: CDR1 MNHNS, CDR2 SASEGT. CDR3 length: 14 amino acids.

The chain carries TRBV7-3 and TRBJ1-1, with TRBD1 matching 8 bases. CDR3 length: 15 residues. Germline values: CDR1 SGHTA, CDR2 FQGTGA. V shed 4 bases, J shed 2 bases, and the junction held 6 bases outside the gene matches. The CDR3 protein is CASSSSGGPNTEAFF. The CDR3 nucleotides are TGTGCCAGCAGCTCCTCAGGGGGCCCTAACACTGAAGCTTTCTTT. Based on the CDR3 plus reference TRBV7-3 and TRBJ1-1, the full variable domain is GAGVSQTPSNKVTEKGKYVELRCDPISGHTALYWYRQSLGQGPEFLIYFQGTGAADDSGLPNDRFFAVRPEGSVSTLKIQRTERGDSAVYLCASSSSGGPNTEAFFGQGTRLTVV.

V gene TRBV7-2 combines with J gene TRBJ1-2; D is ambiguous. CDR1 is SGHTA and CDR2 is FQGNSA in the germline V gene. The CDR3 extends over 13 amino acids. V lost 6 bases to trimming and J lost 0 bases, with 8 bases between them. CDR3 nucleotides: TGTGCCAGCAGACGGGAAGCTAACTATGGCTACACCTTC. Residues: CASRREANYGYTF.

The genes are TRBV27 and TRBJ2-2; 8 nucleotides agree with TRBD1. The J segment lost 4 bases and the V segment lost 4 bases, leaving 5 bases of the junction unmatched. This CDR3 has 15 residues. Germline CDR1 MNHEY, CDR2 SMNVEV (reference sequence). CDR3 residues: CASSSGTGVTGELFF. The DNA for the CDR3 is TGTGCCAGCAGTTCCGGGACAGGCGTCACCGGGGAGCTGTTTTTT.